One sample yielded the 19 T cell receptor beta chains listed below, sequenced in a study of vaccination effects on CD4 cells after COVID-19. Before sequencing, viral peptide pools were used by the ViraFEST assay to expand antigen-specific CD4+ T cells. Researchers isolated CD4+ T cells once approximately eleven days of culture had elapsed. According to the study, vaccine recipients showed no prior SARS-CoV-2 infection and negative nucleocapsid antibodies. Their antigens remain unidentified. Some clones are missing from TCRdb's copy, which holds only in-frame ones; the method was immunoSEQ multiplex PCR. This sample has 25,000 to 30,000 clones, with more than 60% found just once. Here the sequenced sample was CD4+ T cells from PBMCs cultured with SARS-CoV-2 spike peptides, taken before COVID-19 vaccination. Every receptor here comes from a human donor who received a COVID-19 vaccine.

The V call is TRBV9, the J call TRBJ2-3; D is undetermined. V shed 1 base and J shed 1 base, with 7 bases lying between them. The CDR3 length is 14 residues. Germline assignment: CDR1 SGDLS and CDR2 YYNGEE. CDR3 amino acids: CASSVRQGTDTQYF. The CDR3 nucleotides read TGTGCCAGCAGCGTACGACAAGGCACAGATACGCAGTATTTT.

As to this clone: The junction and the germline gene differ at one end; a read error may be behind it. This chain uses TRBV7-7 with TRBJ2-3; 8 bases agree with TRBD1. This CDR3 spans 15 amino acids. Per the germline V gene, CDR1 is SSHAT and CDR2 is FNYEAQ (reference sequence). CDR3 sequence reads: CASSLFPGGGDTQYF. The CDR3 nucleotides read TGTGCTAGCAGCTTATTTCCAGGGGGCGGAGATACGCAGTATTTT.

V is TRBV5-5 and J is TRBJ2-3; D remains unclear. V was pared by 5 bases and J by 5 bases, with 9 bases between. Germline CDR1 and CDR2: SGHKS and YYEKEE (reference sequence). This CDR3 is 12 amino acids long. The CDR3 DNA reads as TGTGCCAGCAGGGATGTTGGAGATACGCAGTATTTT. This gives the protein CASRDVGDTQYF.

This sequence joins TRBV28 and TRBJ2-3; 7 bases agree with TRBD2. This CDR3 contains 13 residues. The V gene end was trimmed by 8 bases and the J gene end by 2 bases; junction bases not matched to a gene: 4. Germline CDR1 and CDR2: MDHEN and SYDVKM. The CDR3 DNA reads as TGTGCCAGCCTAGCGGCAAACACAGATACGCAGTATTTT. Protein: CASLAANTDTQYF. The whole variable domain, filled in from reference TRBV28 and TRBJ2-3, reads DVKVTQSSRYLVKRTGEKVFLECVQDMDHENMFWYRQDPGLGLRLIYFSYDVKMKEKGDIPEGYSVSREKKERFSLILESASTNQTSMYLCASLAANTDTQYFGPGTRLTVL.

The chain employs TRBV25-1 and TRBJ1-4, with TRBD1 as a possible D gene (5 bases). V was clipped by 5 bases and J by 0 bases, with 7 bases between them. Germline-derived CDR1 and CDR2 are MGHDK and SYGVNS. This CDR3 has 14 residues. The DNA of the CDR3 is TGTGCCAGCAGTATGGGGGCAACTAATGAAAAACTGTTTTTT. Translated: CASSMGATNEKLFF. The full variable domain, its missing parts supplied by reference TRBV25-1 and TRBJ1-4, is EADIYQTPRYLVIGTGKKITLECSQTMGHDKMYWYQQDPGMELHLIHYSYGVNSTEKGDLSSESTVSRIRTEHFPLTLESARPSHTSQYLCASSMGATNEKLFFGSGTQLSVL.

The chain couples TRBV25-1 to TRBJ1-5; tentative D call: TRBD1 (6 bases). Germline V gives CDR1 MGHDK, CDR2 SYGVNS. Trimming removed 2 bases from V and 6 bases from J, with 8 bases in between. The CDR3 extends over 13 amino acids. The CDR3 DNA reads as TGTGCCAGCAGTGAAGGGGGCCCTCAGCCCCAGCATTTT. The encoded protein is CASSEGGPQPQHF.

V usage is TRBV6-6 and J usage is TRBJ2-3, with D possibly being TRBD2 (7 bases). The V end lost 2 bases, the J end lost 0 bases, and 12 bases lay between the germline ends. Germline CDR1 MNHNY, CDR2 SVGAGI (reference sequence). The CDR3 covers 16 residues. The CDR3 region is CASSYGGGTSTDTQYF. As DNA, the CDR3 is TGTGCCAGCAGTTACGGGGGGGGCACTAGCACAGATACGCAGTATTTT.

This clone was counted a few times. The chain recombines TRBV18 with TRBJ1-2; no clear D gene. V gave up 4 bases and J gave up 1 base, with 4 bases separating them. CDR3 length: 12 residues. Germline V lookup: CDR1 KGHSH, CDR2 LQKENI. CDR3 sequence reads: CASSHNNYGYTF. CDR3 in DNA: TGTGCCAGCTCACACAATAACTATGGCTACACCTTC.

This chain uses TRBV3-1 (or the pseudogene TRBV3-2) with TRBJ2-7, with 10 nucleotides matching TRBD2. CDR1 LGHDT and CDR2 YNNKEL come from the germline V gene (reference sequence). The CDR3 has 18 residues. J gave up 0 bases and V 0 bases, and 8 bases lay outside the gene matches. CDR3 region: CASSQDPWTSGYSYEQYF. For the CDR3, the DNA is TGTGCCAGCAGCCAAGATCCGTGGACTAGCGGATACTCCTACGAGCAGTACTTC.

Only a few counts were recorded for this clone. The genes are TRBV6-2 or TRBV6-3 and TRBJ2-2; 12 nucleotides match TRBD2. The CDR3 covers 17 residues. Germline V lookup: CDR1 MNHEY, CDR2 SVGEGT. V lost 5 bases to trimming and J lost 4 bases; unmatched junction nucleotides: 8. CDR3 amino acids: CASSRPSGRAFTGELFF. CDR3 nucleotide sequence: TGTGCCAGCAGTCGCCCTAGCGGGAGGGCCTTCACCGGGGAGCTGTTTTTT.

The count of this clone is one. This rearrangement joins TRBV19 to TRBJ1-1; the D is unclear. Per germline, CDR1 LNHDA and CDR2 SQIVND (reference sequence). Trimming removed 3 bases from V and 0 bases from J, with 17 bases in between. This CDR3 contains 17 residues. The CDR3 sequence is CASSIHSPTAMNTEAFF. CDR3 sequence (DNA): TGTGCCAGTAGTATCCACTCGCCTACAGCGATGAACACTGAAGCTTTCTTT.

This clone was recorded a few times. The chain employs TRBV5-1 and TRBJ1-1, with D perhaps TRBD1 (6 bases). The V end lost 1 base, the J end lost 6 bases, and 13 bases lay between the germline ends. The CDR3 has 14 amino acids. CDR1 and CDR2 from the germline V gene are SGHRS and YFSETQ. The CDR3 nucleotides read TGCGCCAGCAGCTTGACAGGGCCGGAGGCTGAAGCTTTCTTT. It encodes CASSLTGPEAEAFF.

DNA for the CDR3: TGTGCCAGCAGCTCCCCATCCCTAGCGGGGAGGCGGACCCAGTACTTC. Protein: CASSSPSLAGRRTQYF. The genes are TRBV11-2 and TRBJ2-5; 9 bases match TRBD2. Looked up from germline, CDR1 is SGHAT and CDR2 is FQNNGV. The V gene end was trimmed by 4 bases and the J gene end by 7 bases; junction bases not matched to a gene: 13. The CDR3 totals 16 residues.

V is TRBV7-2 and J is TRBJ2-2; no firm D call. Trimming took 0 bases from V and 4 from J, leaving 12 bases between them. The CDR3 totals 16 residues. The germline V gene has CDR1 SGHTA and CDR2 FQGNSA. The CDR3 reads CASSLAAPPSTGELFF. The DNA for the CDR3 is TGTGCCAGCAGCTTAGCGGCTCCCCCCTCCACCGGGGAGCTGTTTTTT.

The V gene is TRBV5-5, the J gene TRBJ1-1; perhaps TRBD1 as D (5 bases). Germline V CDR1 and CDR2: SGHKS, YYEKEE (reference sequence). Trimming stripped 1 base from V and 3 bases from J, with 7 bases between. CDR3 length: 13 residues. The CDR3 loop reads CASSLTGDTEAFF. The CDR3 nucleotides are TGTGCCAGCAGCTTGACAGGTGACACTGAAGCTTTCTTT.

The chain has TRBV30 and TRBJ1-5; the D gene is possibly TRBD1 (6 bases). The CDR3 is 15 amino acids. V shed 0 bases and J shed 3 bases, with 12 bases lying between them. Germline CDR1 is GTSNPN and CDR2 is SVGIG (reference sequence). CDR3 residues: CAWSVLGASNQPQHF. The CDR3 nucleotides are TGTGCCTGGAGTGTACTGGGGGCGTCCAATCAGCCCCAGCATTTT.

This clone has only one observation. The V and J genes are TRBV7-3 and TRBJ2-5, with 8 positions matching TRBD2. J gave up 4 bases and V 5 bases, and 12 bases lay outside the gene matches. Germline-derived CDR1 and CDR2 are SGHTA and FQGTGA. The CDR3 is 16 amino acids. CDR3 bases: TGTGCCAGCAGCCCGGGGGGGGTCCTAGGTCGAGAGACCCAGTACTTC. Protein: CASSPGGVLGRETQYF.

The V gene is TRBV30, the J gene TRBJ1-6; D gene unclear. The CDR3 extends over 13 amino acids. Trimming removed 1 base at V and 0 bases at J, with 1 base between. The germline gives CDR1 GTSNPN, CDR2 SVGIG (reference sequence). For the CDR3, the DNA is TGTGCCTGGAGTGGCTCCTATAATTCACCCCTCCACTTT. Its protein is CAWSGSYNSPLHF. The entire variable domain, with the rest obtained from reference TRBV30 and TRBJ1-6, is as follows: SQTIHQWPATLVQPVGSPLSLECTVEGTSNPNLYWYRQAAGRGLQLLFYSVGIGQISSEVPQNLSASRPQDRQFILSSKKLLLSDSGFYLCAWSGSYNSPLHFGNGTRLTVT.

The CDR3 here is CASSESGGPMNTEAFF. CDR3 DNA sequence: TGCGCCAGCAGTGAGTCAGGGGGACCTATGAACACTGAAGCTTTCTTT. The chain links TRBV10-1 to TRBJ1-1, with a tentative D call TRBD1 (6 bases). V was shortened by 0 bases and J by 0 bases, with 11 bases between the two germline ends. In germline, CDR1 is WNHNN, CDR2 SYGVQD (reference sequence). The CDR3 loop spans 16 amino acids.